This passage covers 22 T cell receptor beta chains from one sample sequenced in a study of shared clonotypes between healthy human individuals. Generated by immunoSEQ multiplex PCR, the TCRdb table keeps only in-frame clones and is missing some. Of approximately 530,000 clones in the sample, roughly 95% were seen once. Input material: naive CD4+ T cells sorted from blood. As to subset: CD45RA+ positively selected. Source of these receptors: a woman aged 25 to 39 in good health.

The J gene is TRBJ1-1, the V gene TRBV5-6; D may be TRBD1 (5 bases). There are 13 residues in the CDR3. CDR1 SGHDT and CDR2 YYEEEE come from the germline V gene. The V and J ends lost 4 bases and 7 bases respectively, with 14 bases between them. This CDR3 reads CASSESGHDEAFF. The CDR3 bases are TGTGCCAGCAGCGAATCCGGACACGATGAAGCTTTCTTT.

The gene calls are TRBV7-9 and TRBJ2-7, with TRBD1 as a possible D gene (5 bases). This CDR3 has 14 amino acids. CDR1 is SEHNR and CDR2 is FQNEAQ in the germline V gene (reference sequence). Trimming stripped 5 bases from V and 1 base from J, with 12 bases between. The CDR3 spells CASSGAGSSYEQYF. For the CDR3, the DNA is TGTGCCAGCAGCGGGGCAGGGTCTTCCTACGAGCAGTACTTC.

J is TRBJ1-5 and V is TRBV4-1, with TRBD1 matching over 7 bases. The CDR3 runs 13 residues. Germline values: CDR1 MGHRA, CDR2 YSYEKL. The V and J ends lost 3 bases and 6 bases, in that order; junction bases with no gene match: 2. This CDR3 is CASSHRGLQPQHF. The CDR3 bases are TGCGCCAGCAGCCATAGGGGGCTTCAGCCCCAGCATTTT.

CDR3 bases: TGTGCCAGCAGTGAGTTAGCGGCGAAATCAGATACGCAGTATTTT. It translates to CASSELAAKSDTQYF. V and J are TRBV2 and TRBJ2-3, with D possibly TRBD2 on 6 matching bases. Trimming shortened V by 3 bases and J by 4 bases, and 14 bases separated the two germline ends. CDR1 and CDR2 (germline): SNHLY, FYNNEI. This CDR3 is built from 15 residues.

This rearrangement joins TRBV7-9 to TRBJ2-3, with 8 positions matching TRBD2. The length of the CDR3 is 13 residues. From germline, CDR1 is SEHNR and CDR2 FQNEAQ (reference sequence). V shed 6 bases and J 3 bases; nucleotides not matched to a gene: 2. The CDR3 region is CASRIAGTDTQYF. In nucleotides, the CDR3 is TGTGCCAGCAGGATAGCGGGAACAGATACGCAGTATTTT.

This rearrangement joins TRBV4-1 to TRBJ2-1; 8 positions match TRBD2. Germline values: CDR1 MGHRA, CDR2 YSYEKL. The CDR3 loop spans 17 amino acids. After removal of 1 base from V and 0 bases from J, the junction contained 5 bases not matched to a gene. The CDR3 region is CASSQGVSGSSYNEQFF. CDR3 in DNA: TGCGCCAGCAGCCAAGGTGTAAGCGGGAGCTCCTACAATGAGCAGTTCTTC.

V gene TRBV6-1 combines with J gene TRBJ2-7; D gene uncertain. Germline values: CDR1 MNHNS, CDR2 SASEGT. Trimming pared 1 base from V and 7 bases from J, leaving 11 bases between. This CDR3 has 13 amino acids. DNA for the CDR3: TGTGCCAGCAGTGAAGTGAGGTTTCGAGAGCAGTACTTC. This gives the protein CASSEVRFREQYF.

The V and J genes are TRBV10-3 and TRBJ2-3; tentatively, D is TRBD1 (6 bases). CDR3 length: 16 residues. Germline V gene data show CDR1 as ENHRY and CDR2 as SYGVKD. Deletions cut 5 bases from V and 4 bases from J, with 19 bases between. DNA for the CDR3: TGTGCCATCAGTACAAAACAGGGCCCGGGCCCAGATACGCAGTATTTT. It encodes CAISTKQGPGPDTQYF.

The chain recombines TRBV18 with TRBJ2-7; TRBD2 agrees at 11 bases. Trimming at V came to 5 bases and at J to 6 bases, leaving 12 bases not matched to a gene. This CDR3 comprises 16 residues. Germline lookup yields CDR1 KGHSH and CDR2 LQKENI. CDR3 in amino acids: CASSSYTSGSMFEQYF. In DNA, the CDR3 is TGTGCCAGCTCATCCTATACTAGCGGGAGTATGTTCGAGCAGTACTTC.

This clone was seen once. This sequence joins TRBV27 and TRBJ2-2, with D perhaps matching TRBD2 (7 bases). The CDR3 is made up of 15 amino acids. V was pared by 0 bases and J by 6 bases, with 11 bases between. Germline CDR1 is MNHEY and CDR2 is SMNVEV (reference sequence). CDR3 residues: CASSLSGGAPGELFF. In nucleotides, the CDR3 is TGTGCCAGCAGTTTATCGGGGGGGGCCCCCGGGGAGCTGTTTTTT.

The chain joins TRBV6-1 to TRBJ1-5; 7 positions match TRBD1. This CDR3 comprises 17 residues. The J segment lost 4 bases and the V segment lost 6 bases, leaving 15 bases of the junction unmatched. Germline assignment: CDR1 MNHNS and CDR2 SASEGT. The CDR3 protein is CASSERPWDSGNQPQHF. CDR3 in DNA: TGTGCCAGCAGCGAACGGCCGTGGGACAGCGGAAATCAGCCCCAGCATTTT.

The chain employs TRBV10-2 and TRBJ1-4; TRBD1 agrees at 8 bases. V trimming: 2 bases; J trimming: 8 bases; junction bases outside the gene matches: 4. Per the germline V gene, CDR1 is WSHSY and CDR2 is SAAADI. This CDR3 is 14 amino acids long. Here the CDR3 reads CASSEDRGDEKLFF. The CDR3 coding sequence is TGCGCCAGCAGTGAGGACAGGGGAGACGAAAAACTGTTTTTT.

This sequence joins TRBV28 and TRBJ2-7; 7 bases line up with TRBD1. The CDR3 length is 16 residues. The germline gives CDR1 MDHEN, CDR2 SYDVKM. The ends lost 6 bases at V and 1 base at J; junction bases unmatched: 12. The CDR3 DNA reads TGTGCCAGCAGGCCCGACCCCGGGACAGCGTCCTACGAGCAGTACTTC. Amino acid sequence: CASRPDPGTASYEQYF.

The CDR3 here is CASSEQGDTEAFF. The DNA for the CDR3 is TGCGCCAGCAGCGAACAGGGGGACACTGAAGCTTTCTTT. The chain is built from TRBV5-1 and TRBJ1-1; 8 nucleotides agree with TRBD1. This CDR3 comprises 13 residues. With V trimmed by 4 bases and J by 3 bases, 2 bases remained unmatched. CDR1 and CDR2 (germline): SGHRS, YFSETQ.

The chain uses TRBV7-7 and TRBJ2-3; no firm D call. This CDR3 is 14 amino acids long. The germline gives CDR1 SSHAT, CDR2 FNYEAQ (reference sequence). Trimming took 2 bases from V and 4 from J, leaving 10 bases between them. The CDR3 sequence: CASSLTLIADTQYF. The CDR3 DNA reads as TGTGCCAGCAGCTTAACTTTAATCGCAGATACGCAGTATTTT.

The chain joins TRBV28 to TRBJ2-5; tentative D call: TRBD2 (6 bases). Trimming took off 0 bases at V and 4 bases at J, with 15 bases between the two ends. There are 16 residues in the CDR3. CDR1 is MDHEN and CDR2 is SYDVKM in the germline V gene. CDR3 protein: CASSLWSDEGGETQYF. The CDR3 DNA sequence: TGTGCCAGCAGTTTATGGAGCGATGAGGGAGGAGAGACCCAGTACTTC.

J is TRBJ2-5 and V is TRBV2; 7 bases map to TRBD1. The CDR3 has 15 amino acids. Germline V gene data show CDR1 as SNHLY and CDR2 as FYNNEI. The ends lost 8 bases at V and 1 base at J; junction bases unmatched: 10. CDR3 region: CASVRDRLSQETQYF. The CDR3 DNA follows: TGTGCCAGCGTAAGGGACAGACTATCCCAAGAGACCCAGTACTTC.

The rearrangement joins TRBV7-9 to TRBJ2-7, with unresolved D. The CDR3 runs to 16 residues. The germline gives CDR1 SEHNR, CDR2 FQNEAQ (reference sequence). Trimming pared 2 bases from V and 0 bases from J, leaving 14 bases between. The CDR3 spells CASSLNLRAASYEQYF. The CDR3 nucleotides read TGTGCCAGCAGCTTAAATCTAAGGGCAGCCTCCTACGAGCAGTACTTC.

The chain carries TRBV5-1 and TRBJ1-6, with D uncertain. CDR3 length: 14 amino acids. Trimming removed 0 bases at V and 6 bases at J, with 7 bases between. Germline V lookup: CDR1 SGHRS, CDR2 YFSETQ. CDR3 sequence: CASSLDGSNSPLHF. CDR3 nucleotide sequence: TGCGCCAGCAGCTTGGATGGCAGTAATTCACCCCTCCACTTT.

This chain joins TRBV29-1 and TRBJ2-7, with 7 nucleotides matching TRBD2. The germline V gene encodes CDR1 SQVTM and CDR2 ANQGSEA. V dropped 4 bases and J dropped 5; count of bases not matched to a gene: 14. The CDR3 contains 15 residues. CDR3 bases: TGCAGCGTTGGGGGGAGCCAAGCGGGACTTCACGAGCAGTACTTC. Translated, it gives CSVGGSQAGLHEQYF.

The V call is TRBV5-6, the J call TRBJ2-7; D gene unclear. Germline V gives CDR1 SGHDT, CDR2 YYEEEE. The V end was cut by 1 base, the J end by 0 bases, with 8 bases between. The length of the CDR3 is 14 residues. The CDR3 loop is CASSLFGSSYEQYF. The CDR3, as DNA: TGTGCCAGCAGCTTGTTTGGCAGCTCCTACGAGCAGTACTTC.

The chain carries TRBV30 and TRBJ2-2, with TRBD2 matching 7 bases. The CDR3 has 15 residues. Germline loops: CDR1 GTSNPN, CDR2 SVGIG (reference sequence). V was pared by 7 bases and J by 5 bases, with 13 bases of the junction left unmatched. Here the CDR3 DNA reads TGTGCCTCGATCTCCCGACTAGCTAGTACCGGGGAGCTGTTTTTT. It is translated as CASISRLASTGELFF.